This is a list of T cell receptor beta chains from one sample in a study of shared clonotypes between healthy human individuals. Clones were read by immunoSEQ multiplex PCR, and TCRdb kept only the in-frame ones, dropping some. The sample yields roughly 2.1 million clones, about 93% seen once. The sample was naive CD8+ T cells from PBMCs. All receptors come from a man aged 18 to 29 in good health. Some clones in this sample may be carry-over from other donors' samples. Each CDR3 is given with its conserved first and last residue. Each record gives: D gene, V gene, clone size, J gene, CDR3 DNA, CDR3 protein. A D gene is named only where the DNA matches it firmly. Rows may omit the clone size; those that give it use once, few, many or a size class.

>TRBD1|TRBV27|NA|TRBJ1-2
TGTGCCAGCAGCGAGCGGGACAGGGGGCTTATAGGCTATGGCTACACCTTC
CASSERDRGLIGYGYTF
>TRBD1|TRBV27|NA|TRBJ2-3
TGTGCCAGCAGTTTGCCAGGGGGAGGCACAGATACGCAGTATTTT
CASSLPGGGTDTQYF
>TRBD1|TRBV19|NA|TRBJ2-7
TGTGCCAGTAGGCCAGGACAGGGGGCCTACTACGAGCAGTACTTC
CASRPGQGAYYEQYF
>NA|TRBV9|NA|TRBJ2-7
TGTGCCAGCAGCGTAGACGATGGCCAGGCCTACGAGCAGTACTTC
CASSVDDGQAYEQYF
>NA|TRBV14|once|TRBJ2-7
TGTGCCAGCAGCCAAGAGTTAGGGGGTGAGCAGTACTTC
CASSQELGGEQYF
>NA|TRBV5-1|once|TRBJ1-5
TGCGCCAGCAGCTTGGGTCCGAATCAGCCCCAGCATTTT
CASSLGPNQPQHF
>TRBD2|TRBV4-1|NA|TRBJ2-7
TGCGCCAGCAGCCACACCCCCGGGACTAACTACGAGCAGTACTTC
CASSHTPGTNYEQYF
>NA|TRBV4-3|NA|TRBJ1-5
TGCGCCAGCAGCCAAGGCACGGGAAATCAGCCCCAGCATTTT
CASSQGTGNQPQHF
>NA|TRBV4-2|NA|TRBJ2-1
TGTGCCAGCAGCCAAGAGGCGGGGGCCGCCTACAATGAGCAGTTCTTC
CASSQEAGAAYNEQFF
>TRBD1|TRBV13|NA|TRBJ2-1
TGTGCCAGCATCTACGGGACAGGGGGGTACAATGAGCAGTTCTTC
CASIYGTGGYNEQFF
>NA|TRBV9|NA|TRBJ2-5
TGTGCCAGCAGCGTAGACACACGAGAGACCCAGTACTTC
CASSVDTRETQYF
>NA|TRBV4-1|NA|TRBJ2-7
TGCGCCAGCAGCCAAGATGGCATCCCGGGACCCAACTACGAGCAGTACTTC
CASSQDGIPGPNYEQYF
>NA|TRBV7-9|few|TRBJ2-4
TGTGCCACCGTGTCACGGTTTGGCATTCAGTACTTC
CATVSRFGIQYF
>NA|TRBV4-2|NA|TRBJ2-7
TGTGCCAGCAGCCCTTTGACGGGAGCTAACGAGCAGTACTTC
CASSPLTGANEQYF
>NA|TRBV27|NA|TRBJ1-1
TGTGCCAGCAGTATCCTAAAGTTGAGAGGGATGAACACTGAAGCTTTCTTT
CASSILKLRGMNTEAFF
>TRBD2|TRBV6-4|NA|TRBJ2-3
TGTGCCAGCAGTGACTCAGGTAGCGGGCATCCAGATACGCAGTATTTT
CASSDSGSGHPDTQYF
>NA|TRBV13|NA|TRBJ2-5
TGTGCCAGCAGTGCAGGGAGTCGAGAGACCCAGTACTTC
CASSAGSRETQYF
>TRBD2|TRBV15|NA|TRBJ2-5
TGTGCCACCAGCAGAGAGGGGACTAGCGGGAGGATCCAAGAGACCCAGTACTTC
CATSREGTSGRIQETQYF
>NA|TRBV27|once|TRBJ2-5
TGTGCCAGCAGTTCATACCAGACAGGTCAAGAGACCCAGTACTTC
CASSSYQTGQETQYF
>TRBD2|TRBV7-6|NA|TRBJ2-7
TGTGCCAGCAGCCCCGGGACTAGCGGACCCTACGAGCAGTACTTC
CASSPGTSGPYEQYF
>TRBD1|TRBV19|NA|TRBJ1-2
TGTGCCAGTAAACAGGGGAGTTATGGCTACACCTTC
CASKQGSYGYTF
>NA|TRBV7-9|NA|TRBJ1-3
TGTGCCAGCAGCTTTCCAGGGCCTGGAAACACCATATATTTT
CASSFPGPGNTIYF
>TRBD1|TRBV28|NA|TRBJ2-3
TGTGCCAGCAGTTTAAGGGTGGGGGACAGGCGACGCACAGATACGCAGTATTTT
CASSLRVGDRRRTDTQYF
>NA|TRBV7-2|NA|TRBJ2-3
TGTGCCAGCAGCTCCATTTCTAGCGGCACAGATACGCAGTATTTT
CASSSISSGTDTQYF
>NA|TRBV27|NA|TRBJ1-1
TGTGCCAGCAGTTTAATGGGGGTAAGTTGGAACACTGAAGCTTTCTTT
CASSLMGVSWNTEAFF
>NA|TRBV11-2|NA|TRBJ2-7
TGTGCCAGCAGCTTAGTCCCCGAAAGCTCCTACGAGCAGTACTTC
CASSLVPESSYEQYF
>NA|TRBV4-2|NA|TRBJ2-7
TGTGCCAGCAGCCAACCTATAGTAGGTGGCTCCTACGAGCAGTACTTC
CASSQPIVGGSYEQYF
>NA|TRBV5-1|NA|TRBJ1-1
TGCGCCAGCAGCGAGGGTCGGGGGAACACTGAAGCTTTCTTT
CASSEGRGNTEAFF
>NA|TRBV28|NA|TRBJ2-1
TGTGCCAGCAGTTTATATGTAAGCTCCTACAATGAGCAGTTCTTC
CASSLYVSSYNEQFF
>NA|TRBV5-1|NA|TRBJ1-2
TGCGCCAGTAGTAATCCAGAGAACTATGGCTACACCTTC
CASSNPENYGYTF
>NA|TRBV14|NA|TRBJ2-7
TGTGCCAGCACCCCACAGGGACCGGGGGCTGGAGAGCAGTACTTC
CASTPQGPGAGEQYF
>TRBD1|TRBV7-9|few|TRBJ2-7
TGTGCCAGCAGCCGGACAGGCTACGAGCAGTACTTC
CASSRTGYEQYF
>NA|TRBV27|NA|TRBJ2-7
TGTGCCAGCAGTTTAGGGGACGGGGAGACTAGCTCCTACGAGCAGTACTTC
CASSLGDGETSSYEQYF
>TRBD2|TRBV6-5|NA|TRBJ2-1
TGTGCCAGCAGTTACGAGACTAGCGGGAGGTACAATGAGCAGTTCTTC
CASSYETSGRYNEQFF
>NA|TRBV18|NA|TRBJ1-4
TGTGCCAGCTCTAACGGGAGATGGGAAAAACTGTTTTTT
CASSNGRWEKLFF
>TRBD2|TRBV5-6|NA|TRBJ2-1
TGTGCCAGCAGCTCCGGGACTAGCGATTACAATGAGCAGTTCTTC
CASSSGTSDYNEQFF
>TRBD1|TRBV11-2|NA|TRBJ1-1
TGTGCCAGCAGCTGGCCCAGACAGGGGCCAGAAGCTTTCTTT
CASSWPRQGPEAFF
>NA|TRBV19|NA|TRBJ1-5
TGTGCCAGCGAACCCCTGGCCGAGGTCTACAGCAATCAGCCCCAGCATTTT
CASEPLAEVYSNQPQHF
>NA|TRBV6-6|NA|TRBJ1-5
TGTGCCAGCACCAAGGGTCTGGAACAGCCCCAGCATTTT
CASTKGLEQPQHF
>NA|TRBV29-1|NA|TRBJ2-7
TGCAGCGTGAGGACGGCTCTGGTGGGGGAGCAGTACTTC
CSVRTALVGEQYF
>TRBD2|TRBV7-9|NA|TRBJ2-7
TGTGCCAGCAGCTTTGGCGGGAGCGGGTACGAGCAGTACTTC
CASSFGGSGYEQYF
>NA|TRBV27|NA|TRBJ2-6
TGTGCCAGTACAGGGTCTGGAGGGGCCAACGTCCTGACTTTC
CASTGSGGANVLTF
>TRBD2|TRBV6-1|NA|TRBJ2-2
TGTGCCAGCAGTGGCGTAGCGGGAGGGTTGGTCACCGGGGAGCTGTTTTTT
CASSGVAGGLVTGELFF
>NA|TRBV29-1|once|TRBJ2-2
TGCAGCGTTTGGAGGGAAGGCGGGGAGCTGTTTTTT
CSVWREGGELFF
>TRBD1|TRBV4-1|few|TRBJ1-5
TGCGCCAGCAGCCTAGGACAGGGCGGACAGCCCCAGCATTTT
CASSLGQGGQPQHF
>TRBD2|TRBV28|NA|TRBJ2-7
TGTGCCAGCAGCTCCTTACTAGCGGGAGGTTACGAGCAGTACTTC
CASSSLLAGGYEQYF
>NA|TRBV6-5|NA|TRBJ2-1
TGTGCCAGCAGTACCAGCGACAGCTCCTACAATGAGCAGTTCTTC
CASSTSDSSYNEQFF
>NA|TRBV12-5|few|TRBJ1-1
TGTGCTAGTGGTTCCACAGGGATGACTGAAGCTTTCTTT
CASGSTGMTEAFF